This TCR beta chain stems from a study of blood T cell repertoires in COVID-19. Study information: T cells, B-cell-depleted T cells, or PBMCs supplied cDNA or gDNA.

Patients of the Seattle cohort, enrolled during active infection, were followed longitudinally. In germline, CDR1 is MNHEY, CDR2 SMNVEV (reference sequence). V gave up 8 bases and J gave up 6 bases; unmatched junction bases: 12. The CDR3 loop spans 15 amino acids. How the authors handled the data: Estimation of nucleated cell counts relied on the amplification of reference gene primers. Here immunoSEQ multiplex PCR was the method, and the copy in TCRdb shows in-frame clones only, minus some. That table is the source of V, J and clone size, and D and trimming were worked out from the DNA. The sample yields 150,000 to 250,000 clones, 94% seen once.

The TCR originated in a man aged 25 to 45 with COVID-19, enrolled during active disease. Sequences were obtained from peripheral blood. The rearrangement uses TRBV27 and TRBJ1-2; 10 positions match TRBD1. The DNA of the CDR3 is TGTGCCAGCGAATTACCGGGACAGGGGAGGAATGGCTACACCTTC. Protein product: CASELPGQGRNGYTF.